This T cell receptor beta chain comes out of a study of T cell repertoires in cytomegalovirus infection. Study-level background: CMV infection and matching HLA type were both indicated by public TCR beta signatures.

V lost 8 bases and J lost 5, with 10 bases in between. This CDR3 has 13 residues. Germline V gene data show CDR1 as MDHEN and CDR2 as SYDVKM. Study results and limitations: Cumulative frequency (of public TCR beta family members) identified carriers of CMV plus the relevant HLA. There were HLA-C-restricted CMV-specific TCR beta clonotypes dominating the ex vivo response.

This clonotype was seen many times. The antigen is unknown. TCRdb used MiXCR to reprocess the reads, holding one entry per CDR3 protein. Counted here are 250,000 to 300,000 distinct CDR3 sequences, about 25% occurring once; the ten biggest clones make up 11% to 15%. The chain is built from TRBV28 and TRBJ1-6, with D tentatively TRBD1 (5 bases). The TCR originated in a human donor in good health (CMV status not recorded). Some clones in this sample may be carry-over from other donors' samples. The sequenced sample consisted of PBMCs. CDR3 bases: TGTGCCAGCGCCGGACAAAATAATTCACCCCTCCACTTT. Its translation: CASAGQNNSPLHF. Filled out from reference TRBV28 and TRBJ1-6, the complete variable domain reads DVKVTQSSRYLVKRTGEKVFLECVQDMDHENMFWYRQDPGLGLRLIYFSYDVKMKEKGDIPEGYSVSREKKERFSLILESASTNQTSMYLCASAGQNNSPLHFGNGTRLTVT.